This T cell receptor (beta chain) was retrieved from a study of blood T cell repertoires in COVID-19. The wider study: Samples taken during acute and convalescent COVID-19 were collected in the United States, Italy and Spain.

Authors' analysis steps: Reference gene primer amplification yielded estimated nucleated cell counts. Profiling relied on immunoSEQ multiplex PCR, and the TCRdb table lists in-frame clones only, not all of them. V and J calls and clone size are copied from that table; D and trimming were computed from the DNA. The sample includes under 400,000 clones, just over 85% of them seen just once. This CDR3 has 11 amino acids. Per the germline V gene, CDR1 is DFQATT and CDR2 is SNEGSKA (reference sequence). The V gene lost 6 bases and the J gene lost 0 bases, with 5 bases spanning the gap. The chain combines TRBV20-1 with TRBJ1-1; D is ambiguous. This receptor was taken from a woman aged 40 to 55 with acute COVID-19. The specimen sequenced was PBMCs or T cells enriched from blood (not recorded which). This CDR3 reads CSAQMNTEAFF. The CDR3 nucleotides read TGCAGTGCACAGATGAACACTGAAGCTTTCTTT.